The 12 T cell receptor beta chains presented below share a single source sample, sequenced in a study of T-cell memory formation after mild COVID-19 (dated by TCRdb to the early 2020s). Library preparation employed 5' RACE. TCRdb records Illumina NovaSeq 6000 as the sequencer. TCRdb redid the processing of the public reads, applying fastp at Q25 and MiXCR, and retained in-frame beta chains. Rows merge per CDR3 protein into single entries with the most common DNA and genes. The sample table contains about 430,000 distinct CDR3 sequences; only one count was recorded for roughly a quarter of them. In total, the top ten clones hold 7% to 9.5% of the sample. Sequencing was carried out using PBMCs or a T cell subset sorted from them (not recorded which). The receptors come from an adult woman who had mild COVID-19 (a few samples of this study predate the infection). The sample titles of this study are shuffled in the database, so cell type and time point are left out; the donor was told from shared clones.

The gene calls are TRBV20-1 and TRBJ2-5; 8 bases agree with TRBD2. Germline V CDR1 and CDR2: DFQATT, SNEGSKA (reference sequence). Losses at the gene ends were 3 bases for V and 2 bases for J; bases not matched to a gene: 5. The CDR3 loop spans 14 amino acids. The CDR3 coding sequence is TGCAGTGCTAGTTTGCTAGCGGGTCAAGAGACCCAGTACTTC. It yields the protein CSASLLAGQETQYF.

The rearrangement uses TRBV5-6 and TRBJ2-7, with 9 positions matching TRBD1. Losses at the gene ends were 3 bases for V and 7 bases for J; bases not matched to a gene: 11. This CDR3 is 15 amino acids long. Looked up from germline, CDR1 is SGHDT and CDR2 is YYEEEE. The CDR3 DNA is TGTGCCAGCAGCTGGGACAGGGCAGCTTTGGGGGAGCAGTACTTC. As protein: CASSWDRAALGEQYF.

V is TRBV5-6 and J is TRBJ2-5, with TRBD2 as a possible D gene (7 bases). V dropped 0 bases and J dropped 5 bases, with 14 bases sitting between them. This CDR3 has 15 amino acids. The germline gives CDR1 SGHDT, CDR2 YYEEEE. The DNA for the CDR3 is TGTGCCAGCAGCTTGGTCGGGGGGCCTTATGAGACCCAGTACTTC. Translation: CASSLVGGPYETQYF.

This clonotype was seen a handful of times. This sequence joins TRBV6-6 and TRBJ2-1, with 14 nucleotides matching TRBD2. Germline V gene sequence: CDR1 MNHNY, CDR2 SVGAGI (reference sequence). The trim removed 5 bases at V and 5 bases at J, leaving 5 bases unmatched. The CDR3 runs 16 residues. The CDR3 sequence is CASSPGLAGGNNEQFF. The CDR3 DNA follows: TGTGCCAGCAGTCCCGGACTAGCGGGAGGTAACAATGAGCAGTTCTTC.

J is TRBJ1-1 and V is TRBV5-1; D not resolved. Germline values: CDR1 SGHRS, CDR2 YFSETQ. The CDR3 extends over 15 amino acids. V was clipped by 4 bases and J by 1 base, with 14 bases between them. The CDR3 sequence is CASSLAPTGNTEAFF. CDR3 sequence (DNA): TGCGCCAGCAGCCTAGCACCCACGGGGAACACTGAAGCTTTCTTT.

The rearrangement joins TRBV12-3 or TRBV12-4 to TRBJ1-6; D possibly corresponds to TRBD1 (5 bases). The CDR3 consists of 13 residues. V was cut by 6 bases and J by 6 bases, with 9 bases left in between. As DNA, the CDR3 is TGTGCCAGCAGCTCGACAGTTAATTCACCCCTCCACTTT. Encoded protein: CASSSTVNSPLHF.

This clonotype was seen only a few times. The V call is TRBV11-3, the J call TRBJ2-3; D tentatively reads TRBD1 or TRBD2 (6 bases each). V lost 1 base, J lost 2 bases, and 13 bases lay in between. Germline V gives CDR1 SGHNT, CDR2 YENEEA. This CDR3 is built from 16 residues. The CDR3 DNA follows: TGTGCCAGCAGCTTAGTATCCGGGGGCCTCACAGATACGCAGTATTTT. As protein: CASSLVSGGLTDTQYF.

This clonotype was recorded a few times. The chain has TRBV5-1 and TRBJ2-5, with D maybe TRBD2 (5 bases). Looked up from germline, CDR1 is SGHRS and CDR2 is YFSETQ. V was cut by 4 bases and J by 0 bases, with 10 bases left in between. The CDR3 is made up of 14 amino acids. The CDR3, as DNA: TGCGCCAGCAGCCCGGCCGGGAACCAAGAGACCCAGTACTTC. Protein: CASSPAGNQETQYF.

The rearrangement joins TRBV2 to TRBJ2-7; D unresolved. CDR1 is SNHLY and CDR2 is FYNNEI in the germline V gene. Trimming took 7 bases from V and 7 from J, leaving 11 bases between them. The CDR3 has 11 residues. CDR3 DNA sequence: TGTGCCAGCAAGCCGGGTGCGGAGCAGTACTTC. This gives the protein CASKPGAEQYF.

The rearrangement joins TRBV4-3 to TRBJ1-1; D gene uncertain. V was cut by 1 base and J by 3 bases, with 9 bases left in between. Germline V gene sequence: CDR1 LGHNA, CDR2 YSLEER. CDR3 length equals 14 residues. CDR3 DNA sequence: TGCGCCAGCAGCCAAGGGGCGCCGTACACTGAAGCTTTCTTT. Its translation is CASSQGAPYTEAFF.

This clonotype was counted a few times. The CDR3 coding sequence is TGTGCCACCAGCGAGGGGGCAGGTTACGAGCAGTACTTC. This sequence encodes CATSEGAGYEQYF. V gene TRBV15 combines with J gene TRBJ2-7; TRBD1 matches at 7 bases. The CDR3 consists of 13 residues. Germline loops: CDR1 LNHNV, CDR2 YYDKDF (reference sequence). Germline trimming cut 5 bases from V and 4 bases from J; bases unmatched to any gene: 5.

This chain connects TRBV4-1 to TRBJ2-1; the match to TRBD2 covers 14 bases. The CDR3 covers 17 residues. Germline trimming cut 1 base from V and 9 bases from J; bases unmatched to any gene: 8. Germline loops: CDR1 MGHRA, CDR2 YSYEKL. This CDR3 reads CASSQAGTSGRGGEQFF. The CDR3 nucleotides read TGCGCCAGCAGCCAAGCCGGGACTAGCGGGAGAGGGGGTGAGCAGTTCTTC.